This TCR beta chain was recovered during a study of T cell responses to AZD1222 COVID-19 vaccine. Whole-study results and caveats: Dominant at 160-218 and 743-854, vaccine-associated CD4 TCRs also spanned spike. Baseline seropositivity occurred in only 5 to 7 AZD1222 recipients. Most donors were white British and more were female, and clonal diversity was possibly underestimated. Repertoire sampling occurred only after the peak T cell response.

With respect to this clone: Its antigen remains unknown.

Clones were read by immunoSEQ multiplex PCR, and TCRdb kept only the in-frame ones, dropping some. Of about 82,000 clones listed, 83% are singletons. Trimming stripped 2 bases from V and 0 bases from J, with 8 bases between. There are 13 residues in the CDR3. Germline V lookup: CDR1 GTSNPN, CDR2 SVGIG (reference sequence). The source of this sequence is an adult who received the AZD1222 COVID-19 vaccine. The rearrangement uses TRBV30 and TRBJ2-7, with D uncertain. This sample comprised peripheral blood, obtained 28 days after the second AZD1222 dose. CDR3 in amino acids: CAWSTTLSYEQYF. The DNA of the CDR3 is TGTGCCTGGAGTACGACCCTCTCCTACGAGCAGTACTTC.